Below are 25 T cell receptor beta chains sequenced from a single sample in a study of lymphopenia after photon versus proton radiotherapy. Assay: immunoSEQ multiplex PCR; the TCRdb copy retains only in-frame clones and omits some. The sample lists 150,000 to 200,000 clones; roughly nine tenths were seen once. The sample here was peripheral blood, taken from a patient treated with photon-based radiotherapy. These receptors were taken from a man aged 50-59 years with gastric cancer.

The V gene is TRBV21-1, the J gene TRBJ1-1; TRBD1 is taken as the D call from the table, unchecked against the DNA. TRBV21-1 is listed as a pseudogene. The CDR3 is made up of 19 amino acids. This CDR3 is CASSKALFASTGENTEAFF. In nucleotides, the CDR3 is TGTGCCAGCAGCAAAGCGCTTTTCGCCTCGACAGGGGAGAACACTGAAGCTTTCTTT.

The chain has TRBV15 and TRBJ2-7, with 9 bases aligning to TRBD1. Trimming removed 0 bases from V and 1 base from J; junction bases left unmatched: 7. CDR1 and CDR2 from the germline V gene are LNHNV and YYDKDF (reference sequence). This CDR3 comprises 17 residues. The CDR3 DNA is TGTGCCACCAGCAGAGAGGCCACTGGACAGGGGTCCTACGAGCAGTACTTC. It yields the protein CATSREATGQGSYEQYF.

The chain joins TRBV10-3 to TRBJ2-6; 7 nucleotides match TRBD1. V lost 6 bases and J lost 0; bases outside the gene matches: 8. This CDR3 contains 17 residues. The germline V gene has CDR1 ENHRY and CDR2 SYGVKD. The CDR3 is CAISPGQLSSGANVLTF. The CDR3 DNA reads TGTGCCATCAGCCCGGGACAGCTTAGCTCTGGGGCCAACGTCCTGACTTTC.

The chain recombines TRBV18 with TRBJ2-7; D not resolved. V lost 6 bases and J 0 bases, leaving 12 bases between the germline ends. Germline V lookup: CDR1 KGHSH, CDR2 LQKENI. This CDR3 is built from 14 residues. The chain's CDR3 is CASSPGRNSYEQYF. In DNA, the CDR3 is TGTGCCAGCTCCCCCGGGCGGAACTCCTACGAGCAGTACTTC.

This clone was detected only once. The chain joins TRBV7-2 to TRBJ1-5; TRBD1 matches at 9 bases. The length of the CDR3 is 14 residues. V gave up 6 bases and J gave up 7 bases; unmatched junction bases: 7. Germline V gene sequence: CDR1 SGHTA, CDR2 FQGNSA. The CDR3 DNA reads TGTGCCAGCAGTTTTCCGGGACAGGGACAGCCCCAGCATTTT. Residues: CASSFPGQGQPQHF.

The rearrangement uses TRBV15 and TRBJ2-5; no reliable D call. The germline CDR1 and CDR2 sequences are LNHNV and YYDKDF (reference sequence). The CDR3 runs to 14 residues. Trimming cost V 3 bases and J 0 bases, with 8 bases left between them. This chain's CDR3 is CATSSGTHQETQYF. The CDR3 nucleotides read TGTGCCACCAGCAGTGGCACCCACCAAGAGACCCAGTACTTC.

Written as DNA, the CDR3 is TGTGCTAGTGGGACAGGGGGAGCTAATGAAAAACTGTTTTTT. Amino acids: CASGTGGANEKLFF. The chain is built from TRBV12-5 and TRBJ1-4; 9 bases are a match to TRBD1. The CDR3 sequence is 14 residues long. The junction had 2 bases not matched to a gene; V was cut back by 6 bases and J by 3 bases. Germline lookup yields CDR1 LGHNT and CDR2 FRNRAP.

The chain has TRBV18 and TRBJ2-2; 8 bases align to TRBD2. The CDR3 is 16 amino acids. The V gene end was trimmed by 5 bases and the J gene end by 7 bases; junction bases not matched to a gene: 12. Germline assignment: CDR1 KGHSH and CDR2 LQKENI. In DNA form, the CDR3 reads TGTGCCAGCTCAGCCCAGCGGGAGACCCCGATCGGGGAGCTGTTTTTT. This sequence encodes CASSAQRETPIGELFF.

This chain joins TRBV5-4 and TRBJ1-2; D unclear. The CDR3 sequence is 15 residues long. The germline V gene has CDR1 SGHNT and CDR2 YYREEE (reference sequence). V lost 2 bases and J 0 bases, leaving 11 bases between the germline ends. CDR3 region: CASSLDTFTNYGYTF. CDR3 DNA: TGTGCCAGCAGCTTAGACACCTTTACTAACTATGGCTACACCTTC.

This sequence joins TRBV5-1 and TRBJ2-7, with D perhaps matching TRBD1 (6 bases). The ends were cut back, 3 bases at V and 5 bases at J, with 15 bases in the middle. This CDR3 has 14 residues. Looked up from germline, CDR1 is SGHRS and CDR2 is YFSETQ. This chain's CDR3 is CASSSTPGANEQYF. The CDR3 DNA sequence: TGCGCCAGCAGCTCGACCCCAGGGGCTAACGAGCAGTACTTC.

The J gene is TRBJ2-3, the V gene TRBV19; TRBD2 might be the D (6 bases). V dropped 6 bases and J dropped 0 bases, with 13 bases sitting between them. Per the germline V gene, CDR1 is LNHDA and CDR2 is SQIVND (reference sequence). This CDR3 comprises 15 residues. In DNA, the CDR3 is TGTGCCAGTAGGAACAGCGGGCTTAGCACAGATACGCAGTATTTT. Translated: CASRNSGLSTDTQYF.

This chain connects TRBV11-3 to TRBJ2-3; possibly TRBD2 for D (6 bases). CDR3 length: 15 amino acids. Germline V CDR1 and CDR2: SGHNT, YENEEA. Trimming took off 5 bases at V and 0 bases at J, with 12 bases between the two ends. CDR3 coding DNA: TGTGCCAGCAGCGAGCTAGCGTCTAGCACAGATACGCAGTATTTT. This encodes CASSELASSTDTQYF. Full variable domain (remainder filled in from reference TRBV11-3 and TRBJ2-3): EAGVVQSPRYKIIEKKQPVAFWCNPISGHNTLYWYLQNLGQGPELLIRYENEEAVDDSQLPKDRFSAERLKGVDSTLKIQPAELGDSAVYLCASSELASSTDTQYFGPGTRLTVL.

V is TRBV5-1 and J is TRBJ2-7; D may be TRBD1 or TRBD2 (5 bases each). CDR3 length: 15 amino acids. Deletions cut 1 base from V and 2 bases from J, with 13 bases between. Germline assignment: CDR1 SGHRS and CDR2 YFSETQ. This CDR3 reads CASSLNGDATYEQYF. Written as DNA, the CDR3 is TGCGCCAGCAGCTTGAATGGGGACGCTACCTACGAGCAGTACTTC.

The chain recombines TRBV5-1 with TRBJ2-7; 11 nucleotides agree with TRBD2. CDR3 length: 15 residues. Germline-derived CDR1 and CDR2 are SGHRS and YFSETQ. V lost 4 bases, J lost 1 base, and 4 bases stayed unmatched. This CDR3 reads CASSLGLAASYEQYF. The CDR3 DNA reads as TGCGCCAGCAGCCTGGGACTAGCGGCTTCCTACGAGCAGTACTTC.

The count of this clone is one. The CDR3 loop reads CASRLETKDEQFF. CDR3 nucleotide sequence: TGTGCCAGCAGGCTGGAAACAAAGGATGAGCAGTTCTTC. J is TRBJ2-1 and V is TRBV11-3; D ambiguous. The CDR3 extends over 13 amino acids. Trimming removed 6 bases at V and 8 bases at J, with 14 bases between. Germline CDR1 and CDR2: SGHNT and YENEEA.

Written as DNA, the CDR3 is TGTGCCAGCAGGGGAATCCGGGACTCCTACGAGCAGTACTTC. This encodes CASRGIRDSYEQYF. The rearrangement links TRBV6-1 to TRBJ2-7; D is perhaps TRBD2 (5 bases). The CDR3 length is 14 residues. Trimming took 6 bases from V and 0 from J, leaving 12 bases between them. CDR1 and CDR2 from the germline V gene are MNHNS and SASEGT.

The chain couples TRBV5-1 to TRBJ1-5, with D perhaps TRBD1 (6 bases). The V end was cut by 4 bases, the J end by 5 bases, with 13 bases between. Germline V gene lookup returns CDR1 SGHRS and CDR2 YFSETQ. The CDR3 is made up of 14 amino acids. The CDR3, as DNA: TGCGCCAGCAGCCCGGACAGTCCCTATCAGCCCCAGCATTTT. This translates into CASSPDSPYQPQHF.

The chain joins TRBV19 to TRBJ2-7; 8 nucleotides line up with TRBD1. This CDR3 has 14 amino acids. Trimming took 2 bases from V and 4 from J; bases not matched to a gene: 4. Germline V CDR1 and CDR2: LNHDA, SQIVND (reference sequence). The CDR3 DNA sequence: TGTGCCAGTAGTATAACCGGACAGGGATACGAGCAGTACTTC. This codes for CASSITGQGYEQYF.

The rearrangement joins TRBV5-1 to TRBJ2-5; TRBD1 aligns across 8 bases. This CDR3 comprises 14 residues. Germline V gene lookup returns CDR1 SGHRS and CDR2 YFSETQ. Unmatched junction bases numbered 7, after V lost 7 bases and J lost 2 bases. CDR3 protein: CASGRQGPQETQYF. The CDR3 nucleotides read TGCGCCAGCGGACGACAGGGGCCTCAAGAGACCCAGTACTTC.

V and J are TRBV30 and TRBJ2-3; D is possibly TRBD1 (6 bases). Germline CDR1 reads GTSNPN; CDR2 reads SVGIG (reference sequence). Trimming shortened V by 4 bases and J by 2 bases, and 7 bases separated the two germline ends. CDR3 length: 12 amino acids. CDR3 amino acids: CAWNRVTDTQYF. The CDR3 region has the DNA TGTGCCTGGAACAGGGTCACAGATACGCAGTATTTT.

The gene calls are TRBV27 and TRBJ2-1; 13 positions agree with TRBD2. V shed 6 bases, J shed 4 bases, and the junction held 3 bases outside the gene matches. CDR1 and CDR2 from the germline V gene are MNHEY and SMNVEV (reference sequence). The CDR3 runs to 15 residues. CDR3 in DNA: TGTGCCAGCAGACGACTAGCGGGAGGTTACAATGAGCAGTTCTTC. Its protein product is CASRRLAGGYNEQFF.

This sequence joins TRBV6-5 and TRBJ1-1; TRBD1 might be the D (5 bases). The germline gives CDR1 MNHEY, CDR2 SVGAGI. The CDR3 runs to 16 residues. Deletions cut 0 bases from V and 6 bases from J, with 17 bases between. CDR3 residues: CASSYSMGGSRAEAFF. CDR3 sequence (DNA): TGTGCCAGCAGTTACTCGATGGGGGGATCTAGGGCTGAAGCTTTCTTT.

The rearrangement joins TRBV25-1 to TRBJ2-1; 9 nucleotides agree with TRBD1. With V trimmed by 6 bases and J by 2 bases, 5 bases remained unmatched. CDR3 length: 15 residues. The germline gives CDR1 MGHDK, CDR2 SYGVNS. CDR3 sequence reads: CASRAGQGTYNEQFF. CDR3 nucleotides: TGTGCCAGCAGGGCCGGACAGGGGACCTACAATGAGCAGTTCTTC.

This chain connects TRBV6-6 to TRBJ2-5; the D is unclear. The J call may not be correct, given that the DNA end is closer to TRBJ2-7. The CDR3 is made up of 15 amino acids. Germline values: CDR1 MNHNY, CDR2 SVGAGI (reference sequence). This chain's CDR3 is CASSPRHQVSYEQYF. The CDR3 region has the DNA TGTGCCAGCAGTCCCCGACATCAAGTCTCCTACGAGCAGTACTTC.

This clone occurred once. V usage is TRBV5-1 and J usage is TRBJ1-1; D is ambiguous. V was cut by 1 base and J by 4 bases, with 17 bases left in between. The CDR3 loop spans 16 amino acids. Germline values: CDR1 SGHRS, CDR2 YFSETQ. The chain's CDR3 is CASSLIAVSGLTEAFF. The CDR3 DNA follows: TGCGCCAGCAGCTTGATTGCGGTTTCGGGTCTCACTGAAGCTTTCTTT.